What follows are 17 T cell receptor beta chains derived from one specimen sequenced in a study of shared clonotypes between healthy human individuals. TCRdb keeps only in-frame clones here, not all; method: immunoSEQ multiplex PCR. The table lists about 980,000 clones, 76% of them singletons. The sample comprised memory CD4+ T cells sorted from blood. As to subset: CD45RA-negative fraction. These TCRs come from a man aged 18 to 30 in good health.

The rearrangement uses TRBV5-4 and TRBJ2-7, with TRBD1 matching over 7 bases. The V gene's germline CDR1 is SGHNT and CDR2 YYREEE (reference sequence). V shed 3 bases, J shed 0 bases, and the junction held 6 bases outside the gene matches. This CDR3 has 15 amino acids. CDR3 DNA: TGTGCCAGCAGCTCAGGCAGGGGGAGCTCCTACGAGCAGTACTTC. Protein product: CASSSGRGSSYEQYF.

Comments on this clone: Other nucleotide sequences from this sample produce the same CDR3. The chain recombines TRBV7-6 with TRBJ2-7; no clear D. Germline V gene lookup returns CDR1 SGHVS and CDR2 FNYEAQ. V lost 1 base and J lost 6, with 7 bases in between. The CDR3 is 12 amino acids. The CDR3 here is CASSLGGGEQYF. The CDR3 nucleotides read TGTGCCAGCAGCTTAGGAGGCGGCGAGCAGTACTTC.

V gene TRBV5-6 combines with J gene TRBJ1-4, with unresolved D. There are 13 residues in the CDR3. From germline, CDR1 is SGHDT and CDR2 YYEEEE. The CDR3 region has the DNA TGTGCTACCCAGCCTTACGGCCATGAAAAACTGTTTTTT. Its protein product is CATQPYGHEKLFF.

The genes are TRBV10-3 and TRBJ1-1, with D perhaps TRBD1 (5 bases). The CDR3 loop spans 14 amino acids. V was trimmed by 7 bases and J by 0 bases, leaving 12 bases between them. Germline V gene lookup returns CDR1 ENHRY and CDR2 SYGVKD. Written as DNA, the CDR3 is TGTGCCATCAAGTCCCAGGGTTTGAACACTGAAGCTTTCTTT. The encoded protein is CAIKSQGLNTEAFF.

This clone has just one count. The rearrangement links TRBV6-6 to TRBJ2-1; 9 nucleotides match TRBD1. This CDR3 has 16 residues. The germline gives CDR1 MNHNY, CDR2 SVGAGI (reference sequence). V lost 6 bases, J lost 0 bases, and 6 bases stayed unmatched. Here the CDR3 reads CASRGTGYVSYNEQFF. CDR3 coding DNA: TGTGCCAGCAGAGGGACAGGGTACGTCTCCTACAATGAGCAGTTCTTC.

The chain couples TRBV10-3 to TRBJ2-3; D not certain. This CDR3 has 15 amino acids. Germline V lookup: CDR1 ENHRY, CDR2 SYGVKD. V was clipped by 0 bases and J by 3 bases, with 10 bases between them. CDR3 nucleotides: TGTGCCATCAGTGAGTCCCAAAGAACGACAGATACGCAGTATTTT. This sequence encodes CAISESQRTTDTQYF.

This clone was seen only a few times. The J gene is TRBJ1-6, the V gene TRBV9; the D is unclear. Between the trimmed V and J ends, which lost 0 bases and 9 bases, there was a span of 16 bases. The CDR3 sequence is 16 residues long. The germline gives CDR1 SGDLS, CDR2 YYNGEE. CDR3 DNA: TGTGCCAGCAGCGTAGAGGAGCGGATCCACAGTTCACCCCTCCACTTT. Protein sequence: CASSVEERIHSSPLHF. The whole variable domain, remainder taken from reference TRBV9 and TRBJ1-6, is DSGVTQTPKHLITATGQRVTLRCSPRSGDLSVYWYQQSLDQGLQFLIQYYNGEERAKGNILERFSAQQFPDLHSELNLSSLELGDSALYFCASSVEERIHSSPLHFGNGTRLTVT.

The chain couples TRBV19 to TRBJ1-5; D call uncertain. Deletions cut 8 bases from V and 1 base from J, with 12 bases between. CDR1 is LNHDA, CDR2 SQIVND, per germline (reference sequence). The CDR3 totals 14 residues. The CDR3 loop is CASGLGMSNQPQHF. In DNA, the CDR3 is TGTGCCAGTGGCCTGGGGATGAGCAATCAGCCCCAGCATTTT.

The chain has TRBV10-1 and TRBJ2-5, with D possibly being TRBD1 (6 bases). Germline V CDR1 and CDR2: WNHNN, SYGVQD (reference sequence). The ends were cut back, 3 bases at V and 2 bases at J, with 7 bases in the middle. This CDR3 is 13 amino acids long. CDR3 DNA sequence: TGCGCCAGCAGTGAAGGGGGACAAGAGACCCAGTACTTC. It translates to CASSEGGQETQYF.

The V and J genes are TRBV11-2 and TRBJ2-7, with 8 bases matching TRBD2. CDR1 is SGHAT, CDR2 FQNNGV, per germline. V trimming: 6 bases; J trimming: 4 bases; junction bases outside the gene matches: 14. The CDR3 runs 16 residues. In DNA, the CDR3 is TGTGCCAGCAGTCGGGGCATAGCGGGATCAAGATACGAGCAGTACTTC. Protein product: CASSRGIAGSRYEQYF. Combining the CDR3 with reference TRBV11-2 and TRBJ2-7 gives the whole variable domain EAGVAQSPRYKIIEKRQSVAFWCNPISGHATLYWYQQILGQGPKLLIQFQNNGVVDDSQLPKDRFSAERLKGVDSTLKIQPAKLEDSAVYLCASSRGIAGSRYEQYFGPGTRLTVT.

Points on this clone: A much larger clonotype is one base distant, so this may be a read error. The J gene is TRBJ2-2, the V gene TRBV6-5; 7 bases map to TRBD1. The germline V gene encodes CDR1 MNHEY and CDR2 SVGAGI. V shed 6 bases and J 1 base; nucleotides not matched to a gene: 2. The CDR3 totals 14 residues. CDR3 loop: CASRRQGNTGELFF. DNA for the CDR3: TGTGCCAGCAGACGACAGGGGAACACCGGGGAGCTGTTTTTT.

Note on this clone: This specimen includes other DNA sequences encoding the same CDR3. The J gene is TRBJ1-3, the V gene TRBV6-5; D possibly corresponds to TRBD1 (6 bases). The CDR3 sequence is 13 residues long. V shed 6 bases and J shed 4 bases, with 10 bases lying between them. The germline V gene has CDR1 MNHEY and CDR2 SVGAGI. CDR3 in amino acids: CASRAGGGNTIYF. The CDR3 DNA reads TGTGCCAGCAGAGCGGGGGGCGGAAACACCATATATTTT.

The chain links TRBV10-3 to TRBJ1-2; D remains ambiguous. The CDR3 totals 13 residues. Trimming removed 8 bases at V and 2 bases at J, with 12 bases between. Germline-derived CDR1 and CDR2 are ENHRY and SYGVKD. The CDR3 protein is CAIGGSSNYGYTF. In DNA form, the CDR3 reads TGTGCCATCGGAGGGAGCTCAAACTATGGCTACACCTTC.

This clone was picked up a small number of times. The sample has other DNA sequences that encode this CDR3 too. V and J are TRBV5-6 and TRBJ1-2; D is perhaps TRBD1 (5 bases). This CDR3 contains 12 residues. Trimming removed 4 bases at V and 8 bases at J, with 12 bases between. Germline CDR1 and CDR2: SGHDT and YYEEEE. CDR3 bases: TGTGCCAGCAGCCCAACAGGTCGGGGCTACACCTTC. As protein: CASSPTGRGYTF.

This clone was found a few times. The chain couples TRBV5-1 to TRBJ2-1, with no clear D. The CDR3 consists of 14 residues. Trimming pared 0 bases from V and 3 bases from J, leaving 7 bases between. Germline V gene data show CDR1 as SGHRS and CDR2 as YFSETQ. CDR3 DNA: TGCGCCAGCAGCTTGGTGGCCAACTACAATGAGCAGTTCTTC. Translating gives CASSLVANYNEQFF.

V and J are TRBV27 and TRBJ2-7; 8 positions agree with TRBD2. The CDR3 is 15 residues long. Germline V lookup: CDR1 MNHEY, CDR2 SMNVEV (reference sequence). V lost 8 bases to trimming and J lost 6 bases; unmatched junction nucleotides: 15. CDR3 residues: CASRTLEGLVSEQYF. The CDR3 DNA follows: TGTGCCAGCCGTACCCTAGAGGGACTAGTATCCGAGCAGTACTTC.

V and J are TRBV6-1 and TRBJ1-4, with D maybe TRBD1 (6 bases). Germline lookup yields CDR1 MNHNS and CDR2 SASEGT. This CDR3 is built from 16 residues. With 0 bases removed from V and 1 base from J, the gap between germline ends came to 9 bases. This CDR3 reads CASSEARGGTNEKLFF. The CDR3 DNA reads as TGTGCCAGCAGTGAAGCCAGGGGCGGAACTAATGAAAAACTGTTTTTT.